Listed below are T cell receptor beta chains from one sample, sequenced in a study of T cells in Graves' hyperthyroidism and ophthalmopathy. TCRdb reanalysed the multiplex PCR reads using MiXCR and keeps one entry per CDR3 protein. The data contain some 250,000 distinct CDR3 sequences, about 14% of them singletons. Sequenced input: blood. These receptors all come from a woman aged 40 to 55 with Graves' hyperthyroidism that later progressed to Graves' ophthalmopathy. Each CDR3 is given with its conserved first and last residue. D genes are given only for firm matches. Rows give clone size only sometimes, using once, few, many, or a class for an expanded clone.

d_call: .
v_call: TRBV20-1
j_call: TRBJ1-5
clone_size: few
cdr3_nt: TGCAGTGCTAGAGCAGGCAACCAGCCCCAGCATTTT
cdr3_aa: CSARAGNQPQHF

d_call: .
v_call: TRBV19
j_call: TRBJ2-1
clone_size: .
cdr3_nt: TGTGGGGGGATTTTTTGGGAGCAGTTCTTC
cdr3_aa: CGGIFWEQFF

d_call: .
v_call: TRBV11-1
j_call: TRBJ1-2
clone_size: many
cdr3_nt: TGTGCCAGCAGCTTGGGCACCTACTATGGCTACACCTTC
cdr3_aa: CASSLGTYYGYTF

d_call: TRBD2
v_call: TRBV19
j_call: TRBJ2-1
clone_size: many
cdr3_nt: TGTGCCAGTAGTTTACGGGAGGGCCCGGTCAATGAGCAGTTCTTC
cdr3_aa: CASSLREGPVNEQFF

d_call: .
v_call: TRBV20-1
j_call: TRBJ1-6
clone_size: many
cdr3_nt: TGCAGTGCTAGAGATCGGGAGCCTTATAATTCACCCCTCCACTTT
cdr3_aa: CSARDREPYNSPLHF

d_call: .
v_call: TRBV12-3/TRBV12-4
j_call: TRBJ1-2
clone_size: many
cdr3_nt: TGTGCCAGCAGCCCGTGGGAACCTAGGGCTTATGGCTACACCTTC
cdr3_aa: CASSPWEPRAYGYTF

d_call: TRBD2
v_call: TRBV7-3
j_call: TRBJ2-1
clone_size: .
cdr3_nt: TGTGCCAGCAGCTGGGGACTAGCGAAGTACAATGAGCAGTTCTTC
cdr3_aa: CASSWGLAKYNEQFF

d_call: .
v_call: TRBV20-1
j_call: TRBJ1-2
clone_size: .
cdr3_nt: TGCAGTGCTAGAGGTGACCTTAACTATGGCTACACCTTC
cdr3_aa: CSARGDLNYGYTF

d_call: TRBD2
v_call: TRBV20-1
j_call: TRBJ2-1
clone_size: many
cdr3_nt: TGCAGTGCTAGAGGTGGTAGCGGGAGCTACAATGAGCAGTTCTTC
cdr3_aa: CSARGGSGSYNEQFF

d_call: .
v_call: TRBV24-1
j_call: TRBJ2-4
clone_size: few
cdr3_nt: TGTGCCACCAGTGATCGAAATAGTAACTTAGCCAAAAACATTCAGTACTTC
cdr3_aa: CATSDRNSNLAKNIQYF

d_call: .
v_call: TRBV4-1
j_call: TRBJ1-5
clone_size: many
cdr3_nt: TGCGCCAGCAGCCAAGATCAAATTAGCAATCAGCCCCAGCATTTT
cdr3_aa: CASSQDQISNQPQHF

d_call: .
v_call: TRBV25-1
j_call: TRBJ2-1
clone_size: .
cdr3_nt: TGTGCCAGCAGTGGGGGCGGGACCCGGCGCCTCGACAATGAGCAGTTCTTC
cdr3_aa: CASSGGGTRRLDNEQFF

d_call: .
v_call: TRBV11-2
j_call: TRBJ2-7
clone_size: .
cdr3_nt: TGTGCCAGCAGCCCTTGGGATAGAGGCGAGCAGTACTTC
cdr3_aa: CASSPWDRGEQYF

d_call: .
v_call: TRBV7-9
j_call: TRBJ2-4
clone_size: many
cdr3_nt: TGTGCCAGCAGCTCGGACTCTCTGGGTCTGTGGAACATTCAGTACTTC
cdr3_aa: CASSSDSLGLWNIQYF

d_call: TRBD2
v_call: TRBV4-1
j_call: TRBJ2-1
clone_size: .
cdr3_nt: TGCGCCAGCAGCCAAGGGATCCTTAGCGGGAGGTACAATGAGCAGTTCTTC
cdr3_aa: CASSQGILSGRYNEQFF

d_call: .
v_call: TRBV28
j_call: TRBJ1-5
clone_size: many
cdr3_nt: TGTGCCAGCAGTTTCTCCATACGACGGACCAATCAGCCCCAGCATTTT
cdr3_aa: CASSFSIRRTNQPQHF

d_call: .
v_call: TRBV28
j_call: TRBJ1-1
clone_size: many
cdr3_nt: TGTGCCAGCAGTTTAGAACACTTGAACACTGAAGCTTTCTTT
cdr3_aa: CASSLEHLNTEAFF

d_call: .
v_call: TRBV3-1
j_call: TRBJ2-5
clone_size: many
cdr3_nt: TGTGCCAGCAGCCCGTCCCCCGGGCACCTAGAGACCCAGTACTTC
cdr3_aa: CASSPSPGHLETQYF

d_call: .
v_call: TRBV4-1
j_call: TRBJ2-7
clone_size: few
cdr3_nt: TGCGCCAGCAGCCAAGTATGGCCCTCTGGGGCTTCCGAGCAGTACTTC
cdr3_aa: CASSQVWPSGASEQYF

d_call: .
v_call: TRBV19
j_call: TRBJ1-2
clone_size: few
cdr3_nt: TGTGCCAGTAGTCAGGGACAAAAGACCTATGGCTACACCTTC
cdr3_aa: CASSQGQKTYGYTF

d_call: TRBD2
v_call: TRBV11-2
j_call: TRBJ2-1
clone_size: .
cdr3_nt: TGTGCCAGCAGTCGCGCTAGCGGGACGGAGCAGTTCTTC
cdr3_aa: CASSRASGTEQFF

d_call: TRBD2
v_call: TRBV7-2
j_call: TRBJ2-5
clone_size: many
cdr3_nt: TGTGCCAGCAGCCTGAGGACTAGAATGGAGACCCAGTACTTC
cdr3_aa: CASSLRTRMETQYF

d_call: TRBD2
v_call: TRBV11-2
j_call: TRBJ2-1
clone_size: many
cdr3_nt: TGTGCCAGCAGCCCGGGACTAGCGTCATACAATGAGCAGTTCTTC
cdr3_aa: CASSPGLASYNEQFF

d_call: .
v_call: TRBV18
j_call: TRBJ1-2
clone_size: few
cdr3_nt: TGTGCCAGCTCACCTTTAGGACAGACCCCAGGCTACACCTTC
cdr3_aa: CASSPLGQTPGYTF

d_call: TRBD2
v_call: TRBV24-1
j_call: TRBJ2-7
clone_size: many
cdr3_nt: TGTGCCACCAGTGATCCGGGGGGGAAGCAGTACTTC
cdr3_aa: CATSDPGGKQYF

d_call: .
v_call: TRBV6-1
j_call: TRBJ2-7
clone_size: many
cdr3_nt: TGTGCCAGCAGTGTCGGATTTAGCTCCTACGAGCAGTACTTC
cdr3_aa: CASSVGFSSYEQYF

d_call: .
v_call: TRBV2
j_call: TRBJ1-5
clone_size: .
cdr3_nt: TGTGCCAGCAGTGTAGGATCTCCTCAGGGAAATCAGCCCCAGCATTTT
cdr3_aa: CASSVGSPQGNQPQHF

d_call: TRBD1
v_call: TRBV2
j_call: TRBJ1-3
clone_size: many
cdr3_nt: TGTGCCAGCAGTGAAAGACAGGGAAGAAACACCATATATTTT
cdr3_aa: CASSERQGRNTIYF

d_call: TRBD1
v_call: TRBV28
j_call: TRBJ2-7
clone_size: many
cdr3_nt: TGTGCCAGCAGCTCAGAGGGACAGGGTCGGGACGAGCAGTACTTC
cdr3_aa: CASSSEGQGRDEQYF

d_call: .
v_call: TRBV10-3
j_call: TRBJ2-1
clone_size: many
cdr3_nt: TGTGCCATCAAGGGCGGAGCCCCTTACAATGAGCAGTTCTTC
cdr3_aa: CAIKGGAPYNEQFF

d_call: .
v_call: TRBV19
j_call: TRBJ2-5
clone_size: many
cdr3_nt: TGTGCCAGTAGTATTACCCTCCTGGGGGAACAGGGTATAGGGACCCAGTACTTC
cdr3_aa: CASSITLLGEQGIGTQYF

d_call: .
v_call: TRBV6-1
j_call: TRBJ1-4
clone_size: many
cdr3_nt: TGTGCCAGCAACAAACTGGGACTGATTAATGAAAAACTGTTTTTT
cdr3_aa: CASNKLGLINEKLFF

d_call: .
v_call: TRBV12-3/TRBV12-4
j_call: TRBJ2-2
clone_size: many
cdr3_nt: TGTGCCAGCAGTTTCAGAGGTCCGGTGCGCGCGAACACCGGGGAGCTGTTTTTT
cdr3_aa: CASSFRGPVRANTGELFF

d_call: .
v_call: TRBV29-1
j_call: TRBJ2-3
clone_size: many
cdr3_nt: TGCAGCGTTGACGAGGGTCCGCAGTATTTT
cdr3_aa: CSVDEGPQYF

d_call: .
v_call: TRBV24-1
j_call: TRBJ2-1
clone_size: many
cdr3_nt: TGTGCCACCAGTGATTTGGTGGGCGGGACCTACAATGAGCAGTTCTTC
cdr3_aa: CATSDLVGGTYNEQFF

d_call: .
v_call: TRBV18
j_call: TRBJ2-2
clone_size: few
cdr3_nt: TGTGCCAGCTCGTTTAAAAATCGGGACACCGGGGAGCTGTTTTTT
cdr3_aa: CASSFKNRDTGELFF

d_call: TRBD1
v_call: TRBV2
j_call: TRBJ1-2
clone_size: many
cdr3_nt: TGTGCCAGCCCCCGGGGTAGGGGGCGGAACTATGGCTACACCTTC
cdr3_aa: CASPRGRGRNYGYTF

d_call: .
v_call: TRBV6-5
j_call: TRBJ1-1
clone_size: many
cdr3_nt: TGTGCCAGCAGTTACGACGGGGGTTCCGGATTTACTTTCTTT
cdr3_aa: CASSYDGGSGFTFF

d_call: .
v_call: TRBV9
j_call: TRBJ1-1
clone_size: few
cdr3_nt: TGTGCCAGCAGCGTGACGGTGACGAGCGGAGCGGGGAACACTGAAGCTTTCTTT
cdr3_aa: CASSVTVTSGAGNTEAFF

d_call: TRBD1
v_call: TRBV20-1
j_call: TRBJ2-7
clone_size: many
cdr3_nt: TGCAGTGCTTCGACAGGGAACGAGCAGTACTTC
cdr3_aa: CSASTGNEQYF

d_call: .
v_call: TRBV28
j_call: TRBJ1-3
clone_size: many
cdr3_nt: TGTGCCAGCAGTCCCCCACTGTCCAGCTCTGGAAACACCATATATTTT
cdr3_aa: CASSPPLSSSGNTIYF

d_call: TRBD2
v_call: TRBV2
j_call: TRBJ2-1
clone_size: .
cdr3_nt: TGTGCCAGCCTAACTACCGGGACTAGCGGTAGGAATGAGCAGTTCTTC
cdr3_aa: CASLTTGTSGRNEQFF

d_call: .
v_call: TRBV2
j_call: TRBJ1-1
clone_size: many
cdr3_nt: TGTGCCAGCAGTCTTACGAACACTGAAGCTTTCTTT
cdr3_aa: CASSLTNTEAFF

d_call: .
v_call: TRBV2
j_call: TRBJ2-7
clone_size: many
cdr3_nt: TGTGCCAGCAGCGGTGAGATCCAGGGGATGGCGCAGTACTTC
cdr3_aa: CASSGEIQGMAQYF

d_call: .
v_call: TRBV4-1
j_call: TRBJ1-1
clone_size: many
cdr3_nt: TGCGCCAGCAGTGTCGGGTTCTACACTGAAGCTTTCTTT
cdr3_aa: CASSVGFYTEAFF

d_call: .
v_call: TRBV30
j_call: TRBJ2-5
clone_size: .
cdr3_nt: TGTGCCTGGAGTGGAGCGGTCGGCTCGGAGACCCAGTACTTC
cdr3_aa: CAWSGAVGSETQYF

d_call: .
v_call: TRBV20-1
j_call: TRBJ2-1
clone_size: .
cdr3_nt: TGCAGTGCTGGGAGTAACACGGCAGCGGGGCAGTTCTTC
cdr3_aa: CSAGSNTAAGQFF

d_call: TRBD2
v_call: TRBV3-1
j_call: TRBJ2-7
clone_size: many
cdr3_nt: TGTGCCAGCAGCCAAAAAGGACTAGCGGGACGAACCTACGAGCAGTACTTC
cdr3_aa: CASSQKGLAGRTYEQYF

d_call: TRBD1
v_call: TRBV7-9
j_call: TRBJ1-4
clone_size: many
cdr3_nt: TGTGCCAGCAGTCGGATACAGGGGGCAGGTGAAAAACTGTTTTTT
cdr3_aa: CASSRIQGAGEKLFF

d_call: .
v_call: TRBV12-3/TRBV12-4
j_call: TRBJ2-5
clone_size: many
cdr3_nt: TGTGCCACTAGACAGGGACTTAGAGAGACCCAGTACTTC
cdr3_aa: CATRQGLRETQYF

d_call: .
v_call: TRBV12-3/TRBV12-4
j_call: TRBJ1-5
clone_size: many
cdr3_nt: TGTGCCAGCAGTCCTCAAGCCGACGGCAATCAGCCCCAGCATTTT
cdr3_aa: CASSPQADGNQPQHF

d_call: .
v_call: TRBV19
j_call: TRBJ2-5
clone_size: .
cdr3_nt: TGTGCCAGTAGTAAAAGCGGGCCGCTCCAAGAGACCCAGTACTTC
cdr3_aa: CASSKSGPLQETQYF